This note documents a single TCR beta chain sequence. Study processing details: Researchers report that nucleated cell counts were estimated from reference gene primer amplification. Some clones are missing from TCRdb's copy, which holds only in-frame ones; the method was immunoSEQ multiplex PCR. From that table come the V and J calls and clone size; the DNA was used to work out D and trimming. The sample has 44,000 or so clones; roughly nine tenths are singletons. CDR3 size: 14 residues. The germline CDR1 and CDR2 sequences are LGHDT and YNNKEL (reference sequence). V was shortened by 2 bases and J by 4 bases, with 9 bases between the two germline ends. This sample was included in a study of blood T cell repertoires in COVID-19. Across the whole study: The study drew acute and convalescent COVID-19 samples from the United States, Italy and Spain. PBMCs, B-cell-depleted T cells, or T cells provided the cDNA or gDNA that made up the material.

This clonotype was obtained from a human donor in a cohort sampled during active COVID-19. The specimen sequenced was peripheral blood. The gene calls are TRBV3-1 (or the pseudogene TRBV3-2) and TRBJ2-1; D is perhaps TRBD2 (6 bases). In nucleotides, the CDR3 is TGTGCCAGCAGCCAAACGGCGGGGTACAATGAGCAGTTCTTC. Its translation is CASSQTAGYNEQFF.